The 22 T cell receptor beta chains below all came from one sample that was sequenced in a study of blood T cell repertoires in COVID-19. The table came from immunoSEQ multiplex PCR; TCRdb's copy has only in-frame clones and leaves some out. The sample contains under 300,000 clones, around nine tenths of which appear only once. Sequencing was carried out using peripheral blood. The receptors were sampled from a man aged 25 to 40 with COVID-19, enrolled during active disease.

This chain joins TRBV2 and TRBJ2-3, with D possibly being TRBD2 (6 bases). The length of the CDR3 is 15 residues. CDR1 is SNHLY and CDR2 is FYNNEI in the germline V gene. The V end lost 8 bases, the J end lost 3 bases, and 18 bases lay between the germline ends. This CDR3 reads CASRGRARGTDTQYF. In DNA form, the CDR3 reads TGTGCCAGCCGGGGGAGAGCGAGAGGAACAGATACGCAGTATTTT.

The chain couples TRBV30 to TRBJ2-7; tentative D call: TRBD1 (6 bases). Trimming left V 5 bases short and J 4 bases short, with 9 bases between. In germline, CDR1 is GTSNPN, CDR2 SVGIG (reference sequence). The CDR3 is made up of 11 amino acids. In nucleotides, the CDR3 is TGTGCCTGGTCCCAGGGGTACGAGCAGTACTTC. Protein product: CAWSQGYEQYF.

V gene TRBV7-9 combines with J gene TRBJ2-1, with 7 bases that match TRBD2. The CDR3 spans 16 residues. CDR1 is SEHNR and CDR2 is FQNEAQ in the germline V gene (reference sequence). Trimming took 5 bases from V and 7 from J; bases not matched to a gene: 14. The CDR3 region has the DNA TGTGCCAGCAGCCCTAGCGGCAGGGAGTCGAGGAATGAGCAGTTCTTC. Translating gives CASSPSGRESRNEQFF. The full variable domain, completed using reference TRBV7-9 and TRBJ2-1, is DTGVSQNPRHKITKRGQNVTFRCDPISEHNRLYWYRQTLGQGPEFLTYFQNEAQLEKSRLLSDRFSAERPKGSFSTLEIQRTEQGDSAMYLCASSPSGRESRNEQFFGPGTRLTVL.

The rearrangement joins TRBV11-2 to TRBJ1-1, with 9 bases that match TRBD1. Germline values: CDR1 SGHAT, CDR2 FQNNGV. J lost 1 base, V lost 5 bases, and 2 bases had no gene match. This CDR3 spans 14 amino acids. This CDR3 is CASSAQGANTEAFF. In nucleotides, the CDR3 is TGTGCCAGCAGCGCACAGGGGGCGAACACTGAAGCTTTCTTT.

Here the CDR3 reads CASSERGGIHEQYF. DNA of the CDR3: TGTGCCAGCAGTGAACGTGGAGGGATCCACGAGCAGTACTTC. The gene calls are TRBV6-1 and TRBJ2-7; perhaps TRBD2 as D (6 bases). The CDR3 spans 14 residues. The germline gives CDR1 MNHNS, CDR2 SASEGT. V lost 2 bases, J lost 5 bases, and 13 bases lay in between.

The CDR3 region has the DNA TGTGCCAGCAGCTTTCCCCCAGGGGCTAGATACAATGAGCAGTTCTTC. It yields the protein CASSFPPGARYNEQFF. This chain joins TRBV11-2 and TRBJ2-1; TRBD1 is a possible D gene (6 bases). CDR3 length: 16 amino acids. Looked up from germline, CDR1 is SGHAT and CDR2 is FQNNGV. V lost 3 bases to trimming and J lost 4 bases, with 16 bases between them.

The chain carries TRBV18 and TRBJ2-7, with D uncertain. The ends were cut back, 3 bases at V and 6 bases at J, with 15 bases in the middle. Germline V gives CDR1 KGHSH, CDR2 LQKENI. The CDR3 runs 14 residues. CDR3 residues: CASSPGQTSREQYF. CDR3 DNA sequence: TGTGCCAGCTCACCCGGCCAGACTTCCCGCGAGCAGTACTTC.

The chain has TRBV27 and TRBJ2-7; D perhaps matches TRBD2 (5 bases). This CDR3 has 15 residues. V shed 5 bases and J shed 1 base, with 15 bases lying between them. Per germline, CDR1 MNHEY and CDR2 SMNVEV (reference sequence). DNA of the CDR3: TGTGCCAGCAGTATCTACCACGGGGAATCCTACGAGCAGTACTTC. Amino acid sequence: CASSIYHGESYEQYF.

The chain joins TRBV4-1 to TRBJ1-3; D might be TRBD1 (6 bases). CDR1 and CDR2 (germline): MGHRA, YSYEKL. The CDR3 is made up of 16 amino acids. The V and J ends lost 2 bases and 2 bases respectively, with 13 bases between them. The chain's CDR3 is CASSQPARGTGNTIYF. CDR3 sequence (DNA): TGCGCCAGCAGCCAACCAGCCAGGGGAACTGGAAACACCATATATTTT.

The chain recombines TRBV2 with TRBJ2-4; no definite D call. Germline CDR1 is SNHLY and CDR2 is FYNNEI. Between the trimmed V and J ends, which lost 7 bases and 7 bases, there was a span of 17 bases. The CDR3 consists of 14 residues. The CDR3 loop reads CASMQNWSPNIQYF. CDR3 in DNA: TGTGCCAGCATGCAAAACTGGTCCCCTAACATTCAGTACTTC.

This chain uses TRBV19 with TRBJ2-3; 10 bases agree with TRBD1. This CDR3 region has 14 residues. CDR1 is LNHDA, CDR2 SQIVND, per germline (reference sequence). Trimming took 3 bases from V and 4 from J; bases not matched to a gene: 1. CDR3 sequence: CASSMTGGADTQYF. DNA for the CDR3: TGTGCCAGTAGTATGACAGGGGGCGCAGATACGCAGTATTTT.

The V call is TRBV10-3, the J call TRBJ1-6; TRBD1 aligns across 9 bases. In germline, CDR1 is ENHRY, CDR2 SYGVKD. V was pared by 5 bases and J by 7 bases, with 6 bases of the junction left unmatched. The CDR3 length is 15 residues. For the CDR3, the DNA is TGTGCCATCAGTCAGGGACAGGGAGACAATTCACCCCTCCACTTT. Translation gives CAISQGQGDNSPLHF.

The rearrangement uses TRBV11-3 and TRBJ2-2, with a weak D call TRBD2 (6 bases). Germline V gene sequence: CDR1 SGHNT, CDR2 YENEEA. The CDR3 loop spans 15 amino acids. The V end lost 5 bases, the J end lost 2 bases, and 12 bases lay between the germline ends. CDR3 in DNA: TGTGCCAGCAGCCAAACCGGGACTAACACCGGGGAGCTGTTTTTT. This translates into CASSQTGTNTGELFF.

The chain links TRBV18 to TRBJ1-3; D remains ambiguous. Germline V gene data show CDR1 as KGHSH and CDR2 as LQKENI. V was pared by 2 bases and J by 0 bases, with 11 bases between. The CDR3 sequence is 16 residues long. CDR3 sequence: CASSPGVGSSGNTIYF. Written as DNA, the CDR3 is TGTGCCAGCTCACCAGGGGTAGGGAGCTCTGGAAACACCATATATTTT. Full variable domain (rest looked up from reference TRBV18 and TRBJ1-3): NAGVMQNPRHLVRRRGQEARLRCSPMKGHSHVYWYRQLPEEGLKFMVYLQKENIIDESGMPKERFSAEFPKEGPSILRIQQVVRGDSAAYFCASSPGVGSSGNTIYFGEGSWLTVV.

For the CDR3, the DNA is TGTGCCAGCAGCCGAAGAGCGGGGGAAGAGACCCAGTACTTC. Translating gives CASSRRAGEETQYF. The chain couples TRBV7-3 to TRBJ2-5; 8 bases line up with TRBD2. Germline V gene data show CDR1 as SGHTA and CDR2 as FQGTGA. V trimming: 5 bases; J trimming: 3 bases; junction bases outside the gene matches: 5. CDR3 length: 14 amino acids. Full variable domain (outside the CDR3, taken from reference TRBV7-3 and TRBJ2-5): GAGVSQTPSNKVTEKGKYVELRCDPISGHTALYWYRQSLGQGPEFLIYFQGTGAADDSGLPNDRFFAVRPEGSVSTLKIQRTERGDSAVYLCASSRRAGEETQYFGPGTRLLVL.

Written as DNA, the CDR3 is TGTGCCAGCAGCCAAGTTCGGAGACCCATGAACACTGAAGCTTTCTTT. Protein: CASSQVRRPMNTEAFF. This chain joins TRBV3-1 (or the pseudogene TRBV3-2) and TRBJ1-1, with D hard to call. V shed 1 base and J shed 0 bases, with 12 bases lying between them. The CDR3 length is 16 residues. The germline gives CDR1 LGHDT, CDR2 YNNKEL (reference sequence).

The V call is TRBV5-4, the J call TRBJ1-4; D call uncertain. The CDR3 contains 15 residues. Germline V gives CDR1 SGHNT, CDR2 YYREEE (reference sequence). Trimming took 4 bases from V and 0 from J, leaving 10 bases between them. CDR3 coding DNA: TGTGCCAGCAGCGTTACAGTAGCAACTAATGAAAAACTGTTTTTT. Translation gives CASSVTVATNEKLFF.

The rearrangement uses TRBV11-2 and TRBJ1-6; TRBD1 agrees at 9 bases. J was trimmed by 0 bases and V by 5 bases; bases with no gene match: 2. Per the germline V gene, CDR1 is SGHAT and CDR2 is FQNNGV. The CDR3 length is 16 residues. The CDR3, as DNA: TGTGCCAGCAGCCAGGGACAGGGCTCCTATAATTCACCCCTCCACTTT. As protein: CASSQGQGSYNSPLHF.

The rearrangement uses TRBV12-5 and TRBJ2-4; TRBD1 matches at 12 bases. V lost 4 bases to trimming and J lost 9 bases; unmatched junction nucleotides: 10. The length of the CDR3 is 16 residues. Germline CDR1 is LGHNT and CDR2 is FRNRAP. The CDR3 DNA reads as TGTGCTAGTGGTTCGGGACAGGGGGCGTTAAGTACCATTCAGTACTTC. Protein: CASGSGQGALSTIQYF.

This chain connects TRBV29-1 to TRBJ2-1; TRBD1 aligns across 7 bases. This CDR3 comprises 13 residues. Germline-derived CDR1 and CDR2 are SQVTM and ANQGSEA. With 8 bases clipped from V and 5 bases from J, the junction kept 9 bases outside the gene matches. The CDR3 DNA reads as TGCAGCTTCGTGAACGGACAGGACAATGAGCAGTTCTTC. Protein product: CSFVNGQDNEQFF.

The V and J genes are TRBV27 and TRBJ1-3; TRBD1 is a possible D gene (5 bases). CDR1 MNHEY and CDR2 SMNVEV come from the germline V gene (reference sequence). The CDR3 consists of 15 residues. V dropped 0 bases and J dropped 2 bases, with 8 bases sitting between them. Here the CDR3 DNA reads TGTGCCAGCAGTTTATCACCAGGGACTGGAAACACCATATATTTT. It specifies CASSLSPGTGNTIYF.

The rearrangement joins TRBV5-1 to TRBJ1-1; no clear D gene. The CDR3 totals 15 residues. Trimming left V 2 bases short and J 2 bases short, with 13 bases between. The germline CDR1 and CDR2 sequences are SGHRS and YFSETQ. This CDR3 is CASSFKGAPNTEAFF. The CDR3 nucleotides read TGCGCCAGCAGCTTTAAGGGAGCGCCCAACACTGAAGCTTTCTTT. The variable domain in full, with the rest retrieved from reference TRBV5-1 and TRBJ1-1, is KAGVTQTPRYLIKTRGQQVTLSCSPISGHRSVSWYQQTPGQGLQFLFEYFSETQRNKGNFPGRFSGRQFSNSRSEMNVSTLELGDSALYLCASSFKGAPNTEAFFGQGTRLTVV.